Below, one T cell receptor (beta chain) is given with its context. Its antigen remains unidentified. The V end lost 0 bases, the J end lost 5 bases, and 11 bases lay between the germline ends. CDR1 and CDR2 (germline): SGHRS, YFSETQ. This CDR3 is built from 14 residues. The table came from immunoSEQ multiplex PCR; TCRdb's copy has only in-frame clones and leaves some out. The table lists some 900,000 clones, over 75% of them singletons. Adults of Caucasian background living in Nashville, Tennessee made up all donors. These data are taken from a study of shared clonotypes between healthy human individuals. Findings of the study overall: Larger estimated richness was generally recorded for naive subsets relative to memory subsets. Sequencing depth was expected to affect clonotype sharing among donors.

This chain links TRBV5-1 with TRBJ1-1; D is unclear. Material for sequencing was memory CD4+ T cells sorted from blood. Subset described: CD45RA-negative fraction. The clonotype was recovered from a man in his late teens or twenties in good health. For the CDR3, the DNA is TGCGCCAGCAGCTTGGGTGGAGCCGCGACTGAAGCTTTCTTT. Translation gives CASSLGGAATEAFF.